This TCR beta chain emerged from a study of identical twins. Study-wide results and limits: Researchers caution that invariant MAIT and iNKT cells could partly confound zero-insertion analyses. Clonotypes of the beta chain that were abundant in cord blood carried fewer insertions (memory repertoires showed none). The analysis was cross-sectional rather than longitudinal within donors. Out-of-frame beta chain sequences displayed weaker excess sharing between twins.

The trim removed 3 bases at V and 0 bases at J, leaving 11 bases unmatched. Germline CDR1 SGHTA, CDR2 FQGNSA. This CDR3 has 18 residues. In this sample, this clonotype turned up a few times. Its matching antigen is unknown. TCRdb reanalysed the 5' RACE reads using MiXCR and keeps one entry per CDR3 protein. The sample records more than 1.5 million distinct CDR3 sequences, less than 40% being singletons. V gene TRBV7-2 combines with J gene TRBJ2-3; TRBD2 matches at 8 bases. Sequencing was carried out using cord blood. This receptor was taken from a newborn girl in good health. CDR3 DNA sequence: TGTGCCAGCAGCTTTAGACGGACTAGCCGAACTAGCACAGATACGCAGTATTTT. Translated, it gives CASSFRRTSRTSTDTQYF.